These T cell receptor beta chains were read from a single sample in a study of T cell changes during pregnancy in multiple sclerosis. The table came from immunoSEQ multiplex PCR; TCRdb's copy has only in-frame clones and leaves some out. The top ten clones hold just under 0.5% of a sample with tens of thousands of clones, more than 85% of them seen once. This sample comprised CD4+ T cells from peripheral blood mononuclear cells, obtained in the second trimester of pregnancy. These receptors were obtained from a female donor in good health, enrolled as a control in a pregnancy study. CDR3s include the opening cysteine and the closing phenylalanine or tryptophan. A D gene is named only where the DNA matches it firmly. For some rows the clone size is stated as once, few or many, or as a class when expanded; others skip it.

d_call: NA; clone_size: NA; cdr3_length: 13; v_call: TRBV19; j_call: TRBJ2-5; cdr3_nt: TGTGCCAGTCGGAGGGGGCTCGGGGGGACCCAGTACTTC; cdr3_aa: CASRRGLGGTQYF
d_call: TRBD2; clone_size: NA; cdr3_length: 16; v_call: TRBV9; j_call: TRBJ2-5; cdr3_nt: TGTGCCAGCAGCGTAGCGGGAGCGGGGGGCGGGGAGACCCAGTACTTC; cdr3_aa: CASSVAGAGGGETQYF
d_call: NA; clone_size: NA; cdr3_length: 16; v_call: TRBV11-2; j_call: TRBJ2-1; cdr3_nt: TGTGCCAGCAGCTTAGAAGGCCAGGGTCCCTACAATGAGCAGTTCTTC; cdr3_aa: CASSLEGQGPYNEQFF
d_call: TRBD2; clone_size: NA; cdr3_length: 19; v_call: TRBV27; j_call: TRBJ2-7; cdr3_nt: TGTGCCAGCAGTCGCACCGGGACTAGCGGGAGGACCGCGCTCCACGAGCAGTACTTC; cdr3_aa: CASSRTGTSGRTALHEQYF
d_call: NA; clone_size: NA; cdr3_length: 13; v_call: TRBV6-1; j_call: TRBJ2-7; cdr3_nt: TGTGCCAGCAGTGAATTAGGGGTTGGCGAGCAGTACTTC; cdr3_aa: CASSELGVGEQYF
d_call: NA; clone_size: NA; cdr3_length: 15; v_call: TRBV30; j_call: TRBJ2-6; cdr3_nt: TGTGCCTGGAGTGTAGCCGGTTCTGGGGCCAACGTCCTGACTTTC; cdr3_aa: CAWSVAGSGANVLTF
d_call: NA; clone_size: NA; cdr3_length: 11; v_call: TRBV2; j_call: TRBJ2-7; cdr3_nt: TGTGCCAGTAGCACTGCCTACGAGCAGTACTTC; cdr3_aa: CASSTAYEQYF
d_call: NA; clone_size: once; cdr3_length: 16; v_call: TRBV9; j_call: TRBJ2-2; cdr3_nt: TGTGCCAGCAGCACCCTACTGAGCCTTAACACCGGGGAGCTGTTTTTT; cdr3_aa: CASSTLLSLNTGELFF
d_call: NA; clone_size: NA; cdr3_length: 13; v_call: TRBV7-3; j_call: TRBJ2-3; cdr3_nt: TGTGCCAGCAGCTTAGGGTTAGAGGCTACGCAGTATTTT; cdr3_aa: CASSLGLEATQYF
d_call: NA; clone_size: NA; cdr3_length: 12; v_call: TRBV30; j_call: TRBJ2-7; cdr3_nt: TGTGCCTGGAGCAGGGTAACCTACGAGCAGTACTTC; cdr3_aa: CAWSRVTYEQYF
d_call: NA; clone_size: NA; cdr3_length: 13; v_call: TRBV7-3; j_call: TRBJ2-3; cdr3_nt: TGTGCCAGCAGCTCTCAGTCCACAGATACGCAGTATTTT; cdr3_aa: CASSSQSTDTQYF
d_call: NA; clone_size: once; cdr3_length: 14; v_call: TRBV7-9; j_call: TRBJ2-1; cdr3_nt: TGTGCCAGCAGCTTTCCGTGGCCCTACAATGAGCAGTTCTTC; cdr3_aa: CASSFPWPYNEQFF
d_call: NA; clone_size: few; cdr3_length: 15; v_call: TRBV6-1; j_call: TRBJ1-1; cdr3_nt: TGTGCCAGCAGTGAAGTCAGGAGGCGGAACACTGAAGCTTTCTTT; cdr3_aa: CASSEVRRRNTEAFF
d_call: NA; clone_size: NA; cdr3_length: 13; v_call: TRBV5-6; j_call: TRBJ1-1; cdr3_nt: TGTGCCAGTTCCAGGGATTTGAACACTGAAGCTTTCTTT; cdr3_aa: CASSRDLNTEAFF
d_call: TRBD1; clone_size: once; cdr3_length: 15; v_call: TRBV7-9; j_call: TRBJ1-2; cdr3_nt: TGTGCCAGCAGCTCCAACAGGGGACCCTCCTATGGCTACACCTTC; cdr3_aa: CASSSNRGPSYGYTF
d_call: NA; clone_size: NA; cdr3_length: 13; v_call: TRBV29-1; j_call: TRBJ1-1; cdr3_nt: TGCAGCGTTGTCGGTCCAGGGAACACTGAAGCTTTCTTT; cdr3_aa: CSVVGPGNTEAFF
d_call: TRBD2; clone_size: NA; cdr3_length: 16; v_call: TRBV18; j_call: TRBJ2-5; cdr3_nt: TGTGCCAGCTCACCACAAGTAGCGGGGGCTCAAGAGACCCAGTACTTC; cdr3_aa: CASSPQVAGAQETQYF
d_call: NA; clone_size: NA; cdr3_length: 14; v_call: TRBV4-3; j_call: TRBJ2-1; cdr3_nt: TGCGCCAGCAGCCAAGCTCGGGTTCCCGATGAGCAGTTCTTC; cdr3_aa: CASSQARVPDEQFF
d_call: TRBD2; clone_size: NA; cdr3_length: 15; v_call: TRBV7-2; j_call: TRBJ2-3; cdr3_nt: TGTGCCAGCAGTCAACAGCGGGGTAGGGCAGATACGCAGTATTTT; cdr3_aa: CASSQQRGRADTQYF
d_call: NA; clone_size: NA; cdr3_length: 12; v_call: TRBV7-2; j_call: TRBJ2-1; cdr3_nt: TGTGCCAGCAGCTTGCGATGGAGTGAGCAGTTCTTC; cdr3_aa: CASSLRWSEQFF
d_call: NA; clone_size: NA; cdr3_length: 14; v_call: TRBV6-1; j_call: TRBJ2-7; cdr3_nt: TGTGCCAGCAGTGAAGTCAGGGGAGATTACGAGCAGTACTTC; cdr3_aa: CASSEVRGDYEQYF
d_call: NA; clone_size: NA; cdr3_length: 14; v_call: TRBV5-5; j_call: TRBJ2-5; cdr3_nt: TGTGCCAGCAGCTGGGCAGGGTTCTTCGAGACCCAGTACTTC; cdr3_aa: CASSWAGFFETQYF
d_call: NA; clone_size: NA; cdr3_length: 15; v_call: TRBV7-8; j_call: TRBJ2-4; cdr3_nt: TGTGCCAGCAGCTTAAGAGGGCAAGGCAAAAACATTCAGTACTTC; cdr3_aa: CASSLRGQGKNIQYF
d_call: NA; clone_size: few; cdr3_length: 16; v_call: TRBV6-6; j_call: TRBJ1-2; cdr3_nt: TGTGCCGCCGTTGAGGCGGGGAGGCCAGGCCCCGGGGGCTACACCTTC; cdr3_aa: CAAVEAGRPGPGGYTF